The clone carrying this TCR beta chain is categorized as medium-sized (0.01 to 0.1%). Its matching antigen is unknown. The source of the sample is a study of T-cell memory formation after mild COVID-19. General study findings and limits: CD4+ clones that contracted lay mainly in CM and EM; CD8+ ones lay in EMRA.

CDR1 and CDR2 (germline): LGHNA, YSLEER. Trimming cost V 1 base and J 4 bases, with 12 bases left between them. The length of the CDR3 is 15 residues. A single record per CDR3 protein comes from TCRdb applying MiXCR to the 5' RACE reads. The table includes 95,000 to 120,000 distinct CDR3 sequences, about 20% detected once. This sequence joins TRBV4-3 and TRBJ2-3; D could derive from TRBD1 or TRBD2 (6 bases each). This TCR derives from a man between 18 and 29 years old who had mild COVID-19 (a few samples of this study predate the infection). Cell type and time point are not known. The sample taken for sequencing was PBMCs or a T cell subset sorted from them (not recorded which). CDR3 sequence reads: CASSQVGGPADTQYF. The CDR3 DNA sequence: TGCGCCAGCAGCCAAGTGGGGGGCCCTGCAGATACGCAGTATTTT.